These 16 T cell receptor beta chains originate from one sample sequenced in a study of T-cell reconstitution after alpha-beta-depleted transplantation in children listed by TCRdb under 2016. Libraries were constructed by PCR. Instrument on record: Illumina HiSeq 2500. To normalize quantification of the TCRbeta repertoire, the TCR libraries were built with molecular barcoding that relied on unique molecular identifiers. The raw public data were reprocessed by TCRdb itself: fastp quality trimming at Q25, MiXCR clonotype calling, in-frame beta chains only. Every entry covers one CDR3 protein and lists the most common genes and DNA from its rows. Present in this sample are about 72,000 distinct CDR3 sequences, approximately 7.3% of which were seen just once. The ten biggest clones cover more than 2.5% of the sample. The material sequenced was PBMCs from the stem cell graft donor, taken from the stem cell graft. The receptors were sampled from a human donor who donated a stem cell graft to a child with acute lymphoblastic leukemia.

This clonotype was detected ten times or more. Here the CDR3 reads CASSFGQGGYEQYF. In DNA, the CDR3 is TGTGCCAGCAGCTTCGGACAGGGGGGCTACGAGCAGTACTTC. The chain has TRBV11-2 and TRBJ2-7; 10 bases map to TRBD1. V dropped 3 bases and J dropped 3; count of bases not matched to a gene: 2. Germline CDR1 reads SGHAT; CDR2 reads FQNNGV. This CDR3 has 14 residues.

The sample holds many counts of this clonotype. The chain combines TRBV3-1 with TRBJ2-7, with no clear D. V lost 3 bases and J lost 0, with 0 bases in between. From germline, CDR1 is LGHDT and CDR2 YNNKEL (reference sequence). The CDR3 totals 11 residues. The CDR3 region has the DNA TGTGCCAGCAGCCACTCCTACGAGCAGTACTTC. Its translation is CASSHSYEQYF.

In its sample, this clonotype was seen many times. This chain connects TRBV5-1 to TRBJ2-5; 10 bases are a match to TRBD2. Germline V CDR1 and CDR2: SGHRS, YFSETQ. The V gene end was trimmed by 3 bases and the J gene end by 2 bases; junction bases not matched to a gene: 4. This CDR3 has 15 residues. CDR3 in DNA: TGCGCCAGCAGCTCGAGCGGGAGGGAGCAAGAGACCCAGTACTTC. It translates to CASSSSGREQETQYF.

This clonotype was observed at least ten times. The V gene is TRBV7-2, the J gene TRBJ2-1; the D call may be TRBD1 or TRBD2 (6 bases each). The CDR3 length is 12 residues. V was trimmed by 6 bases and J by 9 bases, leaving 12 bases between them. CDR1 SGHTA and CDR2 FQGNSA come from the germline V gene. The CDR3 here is CASSNRGREQFF. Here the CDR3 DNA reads TGTGCCAGCAGTAACCGGGGGCGTGAGCAGTTCTTC.

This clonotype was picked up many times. This chain's CDR3 is CASSQGPGVLMNTEAFF. The CDR3 coding sequence is TGTGCCAGCAGCCAAGGTCCGGGTGTTCTCATGAACACTGAAGCTTTCTTT. The genes are TRBV14 and TRBJ1-1; D is undetermined. V was pared by 1 base and J by 0 bases, with 15 bases between. CDR1 and CDR2 (germline): SGHDN, FVKESK. The CDR3 sequence is 17 residues long.

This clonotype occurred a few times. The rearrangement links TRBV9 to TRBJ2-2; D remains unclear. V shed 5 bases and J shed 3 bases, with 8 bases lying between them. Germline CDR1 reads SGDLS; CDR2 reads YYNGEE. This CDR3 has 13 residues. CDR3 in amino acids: CASSPSHTGELFF. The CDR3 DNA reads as TGTGCCAGCAGTCCCAGTCACACCGGGGAGCTGTTTTTT. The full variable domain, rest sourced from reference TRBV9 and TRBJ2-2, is DSGVTQTPKHLITATGQRVTLRCSPRSGDLSVYWYQQSLDQGLQFLIQYYNGEERAKGNILERFSAQQFPDLHSELNLSSLELGDSALYFCASSPSHTGELFFGEGSRLTVL.

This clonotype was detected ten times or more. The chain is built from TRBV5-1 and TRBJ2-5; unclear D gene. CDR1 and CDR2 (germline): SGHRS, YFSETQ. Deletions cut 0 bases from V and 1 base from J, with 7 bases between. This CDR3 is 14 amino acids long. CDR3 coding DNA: TGCGCCAGCAGCTTGGTTGGACGCCAAGAGACCCAGTACTTC. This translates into CASSLVGRQETQYF.

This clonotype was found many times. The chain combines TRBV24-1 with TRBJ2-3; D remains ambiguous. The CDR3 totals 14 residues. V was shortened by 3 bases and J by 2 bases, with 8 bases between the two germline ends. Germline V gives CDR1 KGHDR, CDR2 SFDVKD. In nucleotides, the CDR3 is TGTGCCACCAGTGATGAAAGATCCACAGATACGCAGTATTTT. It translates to CATSDERSTDTQYF.

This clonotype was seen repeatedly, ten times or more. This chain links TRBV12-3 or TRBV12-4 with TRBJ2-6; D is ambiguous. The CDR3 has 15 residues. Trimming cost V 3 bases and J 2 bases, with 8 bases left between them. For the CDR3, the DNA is TGTGCCAGCAGTTTGGGCAGTGCTGGGGCCAACGTCCTGACTTTC. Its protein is CASSLGSAGANVLTF.

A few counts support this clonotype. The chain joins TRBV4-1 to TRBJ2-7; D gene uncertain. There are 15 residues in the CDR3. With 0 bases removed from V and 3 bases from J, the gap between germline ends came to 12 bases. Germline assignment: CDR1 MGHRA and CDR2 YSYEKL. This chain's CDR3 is CASSQEVRTDYEQYF. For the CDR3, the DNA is TGCGCCAGCAGCCAAGAGGTCCGTACAGACTACGAGCAGTACTTC.

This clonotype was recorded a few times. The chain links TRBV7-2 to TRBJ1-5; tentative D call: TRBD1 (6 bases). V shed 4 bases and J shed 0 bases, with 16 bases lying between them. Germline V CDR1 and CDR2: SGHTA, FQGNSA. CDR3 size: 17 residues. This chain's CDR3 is CASSSSGQSYSNQPQHF. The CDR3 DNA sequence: TGTGCCAGCAGCTCTTCAGGACAGTCTTATAGCAATCAGCCCCAGCATTTT.

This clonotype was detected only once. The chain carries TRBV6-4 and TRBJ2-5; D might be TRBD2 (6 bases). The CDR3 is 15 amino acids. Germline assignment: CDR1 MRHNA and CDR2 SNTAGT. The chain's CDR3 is CTISLFAGPQETQYF. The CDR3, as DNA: TGTACCATCTCCCTTTTCGCGGGACCTCAAGAGACCCAGTACTTC.

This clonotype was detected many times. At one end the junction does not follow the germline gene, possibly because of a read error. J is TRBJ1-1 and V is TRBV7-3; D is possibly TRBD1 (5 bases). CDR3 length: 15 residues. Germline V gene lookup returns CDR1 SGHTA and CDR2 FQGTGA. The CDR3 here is CASSLLQGMNTEAFF. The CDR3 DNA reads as TGTGCCAGTAGCTTATTGCAGGGCATGAACACTGAAGCTTTCTTT.

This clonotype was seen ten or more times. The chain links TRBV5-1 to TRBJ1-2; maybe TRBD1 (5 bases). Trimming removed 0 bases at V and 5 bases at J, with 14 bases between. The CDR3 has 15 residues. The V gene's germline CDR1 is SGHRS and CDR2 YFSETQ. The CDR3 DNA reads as TGCGCCAGCAGCTTGGGAGGGGAGCTCAGTTATGGCTACACCTTC. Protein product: CASSLGGELSYGYTF. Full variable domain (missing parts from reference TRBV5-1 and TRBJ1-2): KAGVTQTPRYLIKTRGQQVTLSCSPISGHRSVSWYQQTPGQGLQFLFEYFSETQRNKGNFPGRFSGRQFSNSRSEMNVSTLELGDSALYLCASSLGGELSYGYTFGSGTRLTVV.

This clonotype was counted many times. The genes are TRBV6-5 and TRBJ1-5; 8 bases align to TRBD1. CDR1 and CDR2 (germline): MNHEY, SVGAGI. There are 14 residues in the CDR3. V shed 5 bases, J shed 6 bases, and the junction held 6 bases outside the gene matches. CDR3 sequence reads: CASSPQGAVQPQHF. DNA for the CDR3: TGTGCCAGCAGTCCGCAGGGGGCGGTTCAGCCCCAGCATTTT.

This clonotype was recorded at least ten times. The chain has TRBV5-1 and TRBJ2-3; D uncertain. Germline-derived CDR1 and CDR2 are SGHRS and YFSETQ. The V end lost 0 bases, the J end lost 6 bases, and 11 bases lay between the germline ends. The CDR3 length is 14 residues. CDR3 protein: CASSLVSARDTQYF. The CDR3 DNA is TGCGCCAGCAGCTTGGTCTCGGCGAGGGATACGCAGTATTTT.